These 8 T cell receptor beta chains came from one sample sequenced in a study of PD-1 blockade in classical Hodgkin lymphoma. The patients all showed relapse after autologous stem cell transplantation, while their brentuximab vedotin exposure varied. CD4+ T cells were purified from thawed PBMCs by negative selection. Produced via immunoSEQ multiplex PCR; TCRdb's table is partial and in-frame only. The sample records about 12,000 clones, about 90% being singletons. The sample consisted of CD4+ T cells from blood, taken at baseline. The receptors were sampled from a human donor with classical Hodgkin lymphoma.

This rearrangement joins TRBV7-2 to TRBJ2-7, with D perhaps TRBD1 (5 bases). Trimming cost V 2 bases and J 13 bases, with 18 bases left between them. Per the germline V gene, CDR1 is SGHTA and CDR2 is FQGNSA. This CDR3 region has 13 residues. The CDR3 here is CASSLYRQQGHYF. In DNA form, the CDR3 reads TGTGCCAGCAGCTTATATCGACAGCAGGGTCATTACTTC. The whole variable domain, filled in from reference TRBV7-2 and TRBJ2-7, reads GAGVSQSPSNKVTEKGKDVELRCDPISGHTALYWYRQSLGQGLEFLIYFQGNSAPDKSGLPSDRFSAERTGGSVSTLTIQRTQQEDSAVYLCASSLYRQQGHYFGPGTRLTVT.

V usage is TRBV9 and J usage is TRBJ2-5; tentative D call: TRBD1 (6 bases). This CDR3 is 13 amino acids long. Germline loops: CDR1 SGDLS, CDR2 YYNGEE. V was cut by 3 bases and J by 5 bases, with 11 bases left in between. In DNA, the CDR3 is TGTGCCAGCAGCGCCCCAGGGGCGGAGACCCAGTACTTC. It encodes CASSAPGAETQYF.

The chain recombines TRBV5-1 with TRBJ2-3, with D uncertain. The CDR3 covers 15 residues. Germline-derived CDR1 and CDR2 are SGHRS and YFSETQ. Trimming cost V 0 bases and J 2 bases, with 10 bases left between them. For the CDR3, the DNA is TGCGCCAGCAGCTTGGCCGTGAAGGACACAGATACGCAGTATTTT. Its translation: CASSLAVKDTDTQYF.

The V call is TRBV6-1, the J call TRBJ1-5; a weak D match, TRBD1 (5 bases). There are 16 residues in the CDR3. V gave up 1 base and J gave up 4 bases, with 14 bases separating them. Per germline, CDR1 MNHNS and CDR2 SASEGT. CDR3 DNA sequence: TGTGCCAGCAGTGAAGTTGACAGAAAAATAAATCAGCCCCAGCATTTT. It is translated as CASSEVDRKINQPQHF.

The V call is TRBV7-3, the J call TRBJ2-2; D gene ambiguous. CDR1 is SGHTA, CDR2 FQGTGA, per germline. Trimming cost V 3 bases and J 0 bases, with 11 bases left between them. This CDR3 contains 16 residues. The CDR3 nucleotides are TGTGCCAGCAGCTTTTTGGGCGGAGCGAACACCGGGGAGCTGTTTTTT. It encodes CASSFLGGANTGELFF. Full variable domain (missing parts from reference TRBV7-3 and TRBJ2-2): GAGVSQTPSNKVTEKGKYVELRCDPISGHTALYWYRQSLGQGPEFLIYFQGTGAADDSGLPNDRFFAVRPEGSVSTLKIQRTERGDSAVYLCASSFLGGANTGELFFGEGSRLTVL.

This clone was seen a handful of times. The gene calls are TRBV29-1 and TRBJ1-2; D is unresolved. This CDR3 contains 12 residues. Germline V CDR1 and CDR2: SQVTM, ANQGSEA. The germline V and J ends were trimmed by 0 bases and 4 bases, with 6 bases remaining between them. CDR3 coding DNA: TGCAGCGTTGAAGAAGCGTTCTATGGCTACACCTTC. Its protein product is CSVEEAFYGYTF.

The chain employs TRBV19 and TRBJ2-5; perhaps TRBD2 as D (6 bases). CDR3 length: 14 residues. Trimming pared 4 bases from V and 5 bases from J, leaving 14 bases between. Germline V gene data show CDR1 as LNHDA and CDR2 as SQIVND (reference sequence). The CDR3 reads CASSTRDLAETQYF. The CDR3 DNA sequence: TGTGCCAGTAGTACCCGGGACTTGGCGGAGACCCAGTACTTC.

This chain uses TRBV6-5 with TRBJ2-7; D is ambiguous. Germline CDR1 is MNHEY and CDR2 is SVGAGI. Deletions cut 0 bases from V and 3 bases from J, with 15 bases between. The length of the CDR3 is 16 residues. The CDR3 nucleotides read TGTGCCAGCAGTTACTCGTCCGGCACTGGCGGCTACGAGCAGTACTTC. Its protein product is CASSYSSGTGGYEQYF.